What follows are 7 T cell receptor beta chains derived from one specimen sequenced in a study of tumor-infiltrating lymphocytes in primary liver carcinoma. Germline DNA was also extracted, while the blood RNA originated from unsorted whole blood. Making TCR beta cDNA involved approximately 480 ng total RNA and a constant-region primer. Amplification in three nested multiplex PCR rounds with slightly modified ARM-PCR gave rise to TCR beta libraries. TRBV1-TRBV30 forward and Cbeta reverse primers drove the first two approximately 10-cycle rounds. TCRdb analysed the multiplex PCR reads with MiXCR anew, one entry per CDR3 protein. The sample contains 150,000 to 200,000 distinct CDR3 sequences, over 50% of which appear only once. Sequenced input: peripheral blood. These receptors all come from a man in his forties with primary liver carcinoma and hepatitis B virus infection.

This clonotype was seen more than once but under ten times. J is TRBJ2-1 and V is TRBV5-4; maybe TRBD2 (6 bases). Germline V gives CDR1 SGHNT, CDR2 YYREEE (reference sequence). V was pared by 2 bases and J by 6 bases, with 12 bases between. The length of the CDR3 is 14 residues. Written as DNA, the CDR3 is TGTGCCAGCAGCTTCCCGGGAGTAGGCAATGAGCAGTTCTTC. This translates into CASSFPGVGNEQFF. The variable domain in full, completed from reference TRBV5-4 and TRBJ2-1, reads ETGVTQSPTHLIKTRGQQVTLRCSSQSGHNTVSWYQQALGQGPQFIFQYYREEENGRGNFPPRFSGLQFPNYSSELNVNALELDDSALYLCASSFPGVGNEQFFGPGTRLTVL.

This chain uses TRBV4-1 with TRBJ1-1; TRBD1 might be the D (5 bases). The CDR3 contains 18 residues. V lost 4 bases, J lost 4 bases, and 25 bases lay in between. Germline-derived CDR1 and CDR2 are MGHRA and YSYEKL. The CDR3 reads CASSLERYRVAGTTEAFF. CDR3 DNA: TGCGCCAGCAGCCTAGAGCGTTACAGAGTGGCAGGGACCACTGAAGCTTTCTTT.

This clonotype was observed a few times. The chain carries TRBV28 and TRBJ1-5, with D possibly TRBD1 on 6 matching bases. This CDR3 is 13 amino acids long. Germline V lookup: CDR1 MDHEN, CDR2 SYDVKM. Trimming left V 3 bases short and J 9 bases short, with 12 bases between. Here the CDR3 DNA reads TGTGCCAGCAGTTTTGGGGACAAGGGGCCCCAGCATTTT. Protein sequence: CASSFGDKGPQHF.

With regard to this clonotype: At one of its ends the junction is not consistent with the germline gene, which may arise from a read error. The chain links TRBV11-1 to TRBJ2-7; D possibly matches TRBD1 or TRBD2 (5 bases each). The CDR3 length is 15 residues. Germline-derived CDR1 and CDR2 are SGHAT and FQDESV (reference sequence). The CDR3 sequence: CASSRDGALPYEQYF. CDR3 bases: TGTGCCAGCAGCAGGGACGGAGCCCTCCCCTATGAGCAGTACTTC.

With regard to this clonotype: One end of the junction does not line up with germline, which may come from a read error. The chain carries TRBV29-1 and TRBJ2-3; D could derive from TRBD1 or TRBD2 (6 bases each). The germline V gene has CDR1 SQVTM and CDR2 ANQGSEA. This CDR3 spans 12 amino acids. The CDR3 nucleotides are TGCAGCGTCGAGAGGGGGGATAATACGCATTATTTT. Protein: CSVERGDNTHYF.

As for this clonotype: The junction departs from germline at one end; a sequencing error may be responsible. V is TRBV11-2 and J is TRBJ2-3; D might be TRBD2 (7 bases). The CDR3 runs 17 residues. The V gene's germline CDR1 is SGHAT and CDR2 FQNNGV. CDR3 sequence: CVSSLHGTGGGTYTQYF. The CDR3 bases are TGTGTCAGCAGCTTACATGGGACTGGGGGGGGCACATATACGCAGTATTTT.

The sample holds a few counts of this clonotype. One junction end disagrees with the germline gene, perhaps due to a read error. The J gene is TRBJ1-1, the V gene TRBV10-1, with D possibly TRBD1 on 5 matching bases. The CDR3 consists of 15 residues. Per germline, CDR1 WNHNN and CDR2 SYGVQD (reference sequence). The CDR3 DNA reads as TGCGCCAGCAGTGAGTCGGGACCTCTGAAGACTGAAGCTTTCTTT. Encoded protein: CASSESGPLKTEAFF.